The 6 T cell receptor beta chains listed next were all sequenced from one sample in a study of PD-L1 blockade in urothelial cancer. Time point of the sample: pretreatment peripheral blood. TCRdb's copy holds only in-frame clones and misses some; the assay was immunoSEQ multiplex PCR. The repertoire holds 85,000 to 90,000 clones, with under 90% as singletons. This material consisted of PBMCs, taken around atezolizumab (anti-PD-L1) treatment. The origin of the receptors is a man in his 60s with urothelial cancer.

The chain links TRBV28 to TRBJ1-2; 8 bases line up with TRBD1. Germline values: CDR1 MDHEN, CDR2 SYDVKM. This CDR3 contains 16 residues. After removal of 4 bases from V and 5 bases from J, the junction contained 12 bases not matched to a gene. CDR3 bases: TGTGCCAGCAGTTCGCTTACAGGGGGTGGATGGTATGGCTACACCTTC. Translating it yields CASSSLTGGGWYGYTF.

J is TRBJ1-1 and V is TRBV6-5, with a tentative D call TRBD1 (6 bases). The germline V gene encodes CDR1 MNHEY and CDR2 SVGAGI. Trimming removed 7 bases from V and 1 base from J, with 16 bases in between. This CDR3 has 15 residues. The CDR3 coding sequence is TGTGCCAGCACCTACTTCGGGGGGCGGAACACTGAAGCTTTCTTT. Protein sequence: CASTYFGGRNTEAFF.

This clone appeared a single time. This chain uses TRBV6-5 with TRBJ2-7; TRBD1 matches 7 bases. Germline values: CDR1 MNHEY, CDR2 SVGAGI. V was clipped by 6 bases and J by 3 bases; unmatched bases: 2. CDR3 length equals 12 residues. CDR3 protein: CASRTGYYEQYF. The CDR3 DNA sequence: TGTGCCAGCAGGACAGGGTACTACGAGCAGTACTTC.

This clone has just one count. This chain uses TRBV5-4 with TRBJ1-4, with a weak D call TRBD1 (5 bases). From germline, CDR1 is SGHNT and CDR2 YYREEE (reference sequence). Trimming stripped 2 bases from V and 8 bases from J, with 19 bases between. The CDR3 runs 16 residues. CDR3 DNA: TGTGCCAGCAGCTTTCAGGGCGCGTCGGGAGCCGAAAAACTGTTTTTT. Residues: CASSFQGASGAEKLFF.

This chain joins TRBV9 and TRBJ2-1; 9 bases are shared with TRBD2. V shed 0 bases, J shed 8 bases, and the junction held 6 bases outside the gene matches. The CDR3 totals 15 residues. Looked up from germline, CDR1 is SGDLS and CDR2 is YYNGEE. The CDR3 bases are TGTGCCAGCAGCGTAGGGGCGGGAGGGCCCCATGAGCAGTTCTTC. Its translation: CASSVGAGGPHEQFF.

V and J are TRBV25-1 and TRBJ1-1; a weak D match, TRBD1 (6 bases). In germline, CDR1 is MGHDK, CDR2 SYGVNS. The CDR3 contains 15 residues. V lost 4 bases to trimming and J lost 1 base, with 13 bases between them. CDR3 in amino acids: CASSAFGQPNTEAFF. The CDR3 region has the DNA TGTGCCAGCAGTGCCTTTGGACAGCCGAACACTGAAGCTTTCTTT. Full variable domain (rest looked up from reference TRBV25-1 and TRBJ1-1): EADIYQTPRYLVIGTGKKITLECSQTMGHDKMYWYQQDPGMELHLIHYSYGVNSTEKGDLSSESTVSRIRTEHFPLTLESARPSHTSQYLCASSAFGQPNTEAFFGQGTRLTVV.